These T cell receptor beta chains were read from a single sample in a study of T cell clusters in autoimmune cytopenias. No DNA is given; TCRdb re-called the multiplex PCR reads and lists each CDR3 protein once. This sample contains almost 6,000 distinct CDR3 sequences. Sequencing was done on a sample of peripheral blood. These TCRs come from a human donor with an autoimmune cytopenia or autoimmune hepatitis (not recorded which). Both conserved end residues are part of each CDR3. Fields, in order: V gene, clone size, J gene, CDR3 protein. The size of a clone is reported for some rows only, either as once, few or many, or as a class for expanded clones.

v_call: TRBV18; clone_size: -; j_call: TRBJ1-4; cdr3_aa: CASSSGPVQGTTNEKLFF
v_call: TRBV19; clone_size: -; j_call: TRBJ1-1; cdr3_aa: CASSIQDRHNSEAFF
v_call: TRBV18; clone_size: medium-sized; j_call: TRBJ2-3; cdr3_aa: CASSPPTGRRTDTQYF
v_call: TRBV13; clone_size: medium-sized; j_call: TRBJ2-5; cdr3_aa: CASSRDRETQYF
v_call: TRBV20-1; clone_size: -; j_call: TRBJ1-5; cdr3_aa: CSAGTGGFRNQPQHF
v_call: TRBV14; clone_size: -; j_call: TRBJ2-7; cdr3_aa: CASSQTGSYEQYF
v_call: TRBV14; clone_size: -; j_call: TRBJ1-4; cdr3_aa: CASSPPSGTRKLFF
v_call: TRBV21-1; clone_size: -; j_call: TRBJ1-5; cdr3_aa: CASSKGDRKLSNQPQHF
v_call: TRBV4-3; clone_size: -; j_call: TRBJ2-1; cdr3_aa: CASSQEGWEEQFF
v_call: TRBV19; clone_size: medium-sized; j_call: TRBJ1-4; cdr3_aa: CASSTGIQNEKLFF
v_call: TRBV7-9; clone_size: medium-sized; j_call: TRBJ2-1; cdr3_aa: CASSDSLAENNEQFF
v_call: TRBV5-4; clone_size: medium-sized; j_call: TRBJ1-5; cdr3_aa: CASSPPPRGQGQPQHF
v_call: TRBV5-1; clone_size: -; j_call: TRBJ1-1; cdr3_aa: CASSGGDREGPEAFF
v_call: TRBV19; clone_size: medium-sized; j_call: TRBJ1-2; cdr3_aa: CASSILGRPGDGYTF
v_call: TRBV11-2; clone_size: -; j_call: TRBJ2-5; cdr3_aa: CASSFSGGQETQYF
v_call: TRBV12-3/TRBV12-4; clone_size: -; j_call: TRBJ2-6; cdr3_aa: CASSQTPGLVSGANVLTF
v_call: TRBV18; clone_size: -; j_call: TRBJ2-5; cdr3_aa: CASSPQGQQETQYF
v_call: TRBV19; clone_size: -; j_call: TRBJ1-2; cdr3_aa: CASSADRGIYTF
v_call: TRBV24-1; clone_size: -; j_call: TRBJ2-1; cdr3_aa: CATSAVPATSNEQFF
v_call: TRBV7-6; clone_size: medium-sized; j_call: TRBJ2-2; cdr3_aa: CASSSPMVPSGELFF
v_call: TRBV15; clone_size: medium-sized; j_call: TRBJ2-1; cdr3_aa: CATSTRAAGVGYNEQFF
v_call: TRBV30; clone_size: -; j_call: TRBJ1-2; cdr3_aa: CAWTGGPYGYTF
v_call: TRBV18; clone_size: -; j_call: TRBJ2-1; cdr3_aa: CASSETDRVGEQFF
v_call: TRBV5-6; clone_size: medium-sized; j_call: TRBJ2-7; cdr3_aa: CASSTDGYEQYF
v_call: TRBV27; clone_size: -; j_call: TRBJ2-7; cdr3_aa: CASGLAGTYEQYF
v_call: TRBV27; clone_size: medium-sized; j_call: TRBJ2-7; cdr3_aa: CASGDTDILYEQYF
v_call: TRBV29-1; clone_size: medium-sized; j_call: TRBJ2-5; cdr3_aa: CSVSGTVNFVQYF
v_call: TRBV6-5; clone_size: -; j_call: TRBJ2-3; cdr3_aa: CASRGNTDTQYF
v_call: TRBV5-6; clone_size: medium-sized; j_call: TRBJ1-2; cdr3_aa: CASSLGYRARTYGYTF
v_call: TRBV27; clone_size: medium-sized; j_call: TRBJ2-7; cdr3_aa: CASSSSLVLHEQYF
v_call: TRBV7-6; clone_size: -; j_call: TRBJ2-7; cdr3_aa: CASSSGTSGGAYEQYF
v_call: TRBV27; clone_size: medium-sized; j_call: TRBJ1-6; cdr3_aa: CASSLIEGLNSPLHF
v_call: TRBV19; clone_size: medium-sized; j_call: TRBJ2-1; cdr3_aa: CASSSRRSGGTPNEQFF
v_call: TRBV6-6; clone_size: -; j_call: TRBJ2-7; cdr3_aa: CASSLGLAGGLGEQYF
v_call: TRBV18; clone_size: medium-sized; j_call: TRBJ2-3; cdr3_aa: CASSPPSGRTTDTQYF
v_call: TRBV20-1; clone_size: -; j_call: TRBJ2-7; cdr3_aa: CSAAQMTGGYEQYF
v_call: TRBV6-2/TRBV6-3; clone_size: medium-sized; j_call: TRBJ2-2; cdr3_aa: CASSLRTGVGGELFF
v_call: TRBV6-1; clone_size: medium-sized; j_call: TRBJ1-2; cdr3_aa: CASSDPLRDRLGYTF
v_call: TRBV9; clone_size: -; j_call: TRBJ2-3; cdr3_aa: CASSVVGGGPDTQYF
v_call: TRBV28; clone_size: -; j_call: TRBJ2-3; cdr3_aa: CASSFAVPTTDTQYF
v_call: TRBV18; clone_size: medium-sized; j_call: TRBJ2-1; cdr3_aa: CASSPPASSEQFF
v_call: TRBV19; clone_size: -; j_call: TRBJ2-1; cdr3_aa: CASSIVQGPQFF
v_call: TRBV19; clone_size: medium-sized; j_call: TRBJ2-6; cdr3_aa: CASTSGDTSGANVLTF
v_call: TRBV6-2/TRBV6-3; clone_size: medium-sized; j_call: TRBJ2-5; cdr3_aa: CASRYLTGELETQYF
v_call: TRBV20-1; clone_size: -; j_call: TRBJ2-3; cdr3_aa: CSARFRAAITSTDTQYF
v_call: TRBV6-2/TRBV6-3; clone_size: medium-sized; j_call: TRBJ2-1; cdr3_aa: CASSGGLAGDNEQFF
v_call: TRBV6-5; clone_size: -; j_call: TRBJ1-1; cdr3_aa: CATRRGPQDAFF
v_call: TRBV30; clone_size: medium-sized; j_call: TRBJ2-1; cdr3_aa: CAGGASGKGNKFF
v_call: TRBV6-5; clone_size: -; j_call: TRBJ1-2; cdr3_aa: CASSPQRGHGYGYTF
v_call: TRBV6-2/TRBV6-3; clone_size: large; j_call: TRBJ2-7; cdr3_aa: CASSYGAEQYF
v_call: TRBV28; clone_size: -; j_call: TRBJ2-1; cdr3_aa: CASSFSFASGRFNEQFF
v_call: TRBV6-5; clone_size: medium-sized; j_call: TRBJ1-4; cdr3_aa: CASTQPGTENEKLFF
v_call: TRBV19; clone_size: -; j_call: TRBJ1-5; cdr3_aa: CASSNQGIYSNQPQHF
v_call: TRBV7-6; clone_size: -; j_call: TRBJ1-2; cdr3_aa: CASSSPDRGRYGYTF
v_call: TRBV29-1; clone_size: large; j_call: TRBJ2-3; cdr3_aa: CSVVEGFSLGDTQYF